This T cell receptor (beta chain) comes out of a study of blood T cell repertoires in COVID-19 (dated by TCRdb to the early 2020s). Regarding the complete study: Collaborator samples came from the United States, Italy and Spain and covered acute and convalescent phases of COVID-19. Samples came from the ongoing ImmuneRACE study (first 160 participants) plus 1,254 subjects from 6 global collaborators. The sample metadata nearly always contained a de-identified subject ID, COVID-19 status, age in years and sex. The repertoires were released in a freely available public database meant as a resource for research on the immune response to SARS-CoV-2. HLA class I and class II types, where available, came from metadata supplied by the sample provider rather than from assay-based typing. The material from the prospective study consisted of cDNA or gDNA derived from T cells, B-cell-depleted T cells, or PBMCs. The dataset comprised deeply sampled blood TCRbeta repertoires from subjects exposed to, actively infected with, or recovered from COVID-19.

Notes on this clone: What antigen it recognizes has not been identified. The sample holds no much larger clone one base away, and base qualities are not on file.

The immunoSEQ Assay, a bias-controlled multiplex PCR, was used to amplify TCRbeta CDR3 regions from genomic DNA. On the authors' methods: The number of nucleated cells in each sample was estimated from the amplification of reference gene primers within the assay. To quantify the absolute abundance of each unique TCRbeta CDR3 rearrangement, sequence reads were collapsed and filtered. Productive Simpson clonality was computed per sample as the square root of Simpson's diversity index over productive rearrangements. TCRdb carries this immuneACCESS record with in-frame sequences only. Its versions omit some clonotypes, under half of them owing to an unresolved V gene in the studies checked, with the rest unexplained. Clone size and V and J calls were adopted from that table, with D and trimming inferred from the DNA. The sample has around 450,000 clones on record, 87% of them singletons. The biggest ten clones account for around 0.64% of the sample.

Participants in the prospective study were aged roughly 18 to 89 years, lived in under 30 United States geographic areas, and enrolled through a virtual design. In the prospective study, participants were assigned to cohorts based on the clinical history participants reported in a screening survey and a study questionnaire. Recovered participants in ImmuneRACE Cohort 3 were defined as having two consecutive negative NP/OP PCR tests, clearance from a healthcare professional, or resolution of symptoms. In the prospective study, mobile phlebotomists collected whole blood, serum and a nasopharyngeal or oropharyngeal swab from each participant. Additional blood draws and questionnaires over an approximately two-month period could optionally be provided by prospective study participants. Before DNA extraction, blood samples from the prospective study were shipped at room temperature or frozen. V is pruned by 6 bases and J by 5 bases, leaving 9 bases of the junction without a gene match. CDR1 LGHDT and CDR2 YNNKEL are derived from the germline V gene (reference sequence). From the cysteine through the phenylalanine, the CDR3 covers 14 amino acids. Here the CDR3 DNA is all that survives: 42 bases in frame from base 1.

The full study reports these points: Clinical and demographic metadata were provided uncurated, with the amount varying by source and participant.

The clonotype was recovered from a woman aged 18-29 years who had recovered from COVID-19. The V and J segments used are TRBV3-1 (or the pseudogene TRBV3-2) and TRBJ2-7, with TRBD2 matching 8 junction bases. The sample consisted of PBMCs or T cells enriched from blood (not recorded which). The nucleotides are TGTGCCAGCAGTCTTTCCCGGACTAGCAACGAGCAGTACTTC. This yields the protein CASSLSRTSNEQYF.